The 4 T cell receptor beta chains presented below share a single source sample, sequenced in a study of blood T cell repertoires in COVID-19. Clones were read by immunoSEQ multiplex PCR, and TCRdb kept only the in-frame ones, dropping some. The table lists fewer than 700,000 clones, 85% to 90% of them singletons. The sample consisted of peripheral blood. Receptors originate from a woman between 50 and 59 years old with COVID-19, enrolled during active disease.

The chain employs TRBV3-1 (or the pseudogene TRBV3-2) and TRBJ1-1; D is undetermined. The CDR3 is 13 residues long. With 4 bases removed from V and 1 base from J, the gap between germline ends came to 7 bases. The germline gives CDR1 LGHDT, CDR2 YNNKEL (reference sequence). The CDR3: CASSRDSNTEAFF. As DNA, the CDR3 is TGTGCCAGCAGCCGAGACTCGAACACTGAAGCTTTCTTT.

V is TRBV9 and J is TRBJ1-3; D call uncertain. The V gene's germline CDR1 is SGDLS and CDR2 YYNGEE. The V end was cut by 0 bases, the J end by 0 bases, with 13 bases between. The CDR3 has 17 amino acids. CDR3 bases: TGTGCCAGCAGCGTAGAGCAGGCTGCGATCTCTGGAAACACCATATATTTT. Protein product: CASSVEQAAISGNTIYF.

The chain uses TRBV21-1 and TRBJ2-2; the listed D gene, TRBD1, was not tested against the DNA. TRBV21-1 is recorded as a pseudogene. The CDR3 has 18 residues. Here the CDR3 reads CASSKASEPGQNTGELFF. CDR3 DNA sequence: TGTGCCAGCAGCAAAGCGAGTGAACCGGGACAGAACACCGGGGAGCTGTTTTTT.

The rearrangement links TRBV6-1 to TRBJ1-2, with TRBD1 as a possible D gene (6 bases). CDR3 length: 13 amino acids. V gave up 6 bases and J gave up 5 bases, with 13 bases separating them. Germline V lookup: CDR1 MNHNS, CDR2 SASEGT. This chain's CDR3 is CASRLGQPYGYTF. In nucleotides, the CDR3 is TGTGCCAGCAGACTCGGACAGCCGTATGGCTACACCTTC.